What follows is one T cell receptor (beta chain) and its context. As yet, its antigen is unknown. The CDR3 totals 14 residues. Germline V CDR1 and CDR2: SGHTA, FQGNSA. V dropped 5 bases and J dropped 2; count of bases not matched to a gene: 5. The sample originates from a study of CD8 T cells in ankylosing spondylitis. Study observations and caveats: Made up of fewer than 10 highly homologous variants, a TCR beta motif appeared characteristic of ankylosing spondylitis blood. Earlier literature documents some of the motif variants in reactive arthritis synovial fluid and blood.

TCRdb recomputed calls from the 5' RACE reads with MiXCR, one row per CDR3 protein. The sample holds 120,000 to 150,000 distinct CDR3 sequences; about 8% are singletons and the top ten take roughly 8%. The rearrangement uses TRBV7-2 and TRBJ2-5; TRBD1 matches 7 bases. The sequence derives from a male donor with ankylosing spondylitis. The sample was synovial fluid, either unsorted or a sorted T cell fraction (not recorded which). The CDR3 region is CASSRLGQQETQYF. Written as DNA, the CDR3 is TGTGCCAGCAGCCGCCTGGGACAGCAAGAGACCCAGTACTTC. Filled out from reference TRBV7-2 and TRBJ2-5, the complete variable domain reads GAGVSQSPSNKVTEKGKDVELRCDPISGHTALYWYRQSLGQGLEFLIYFQGNSAPDKSGLPSDRFSAERTGGSVSTLTIQRTQQEDSAVYLCASSRLGQQETQYFGPGTRLLVL.